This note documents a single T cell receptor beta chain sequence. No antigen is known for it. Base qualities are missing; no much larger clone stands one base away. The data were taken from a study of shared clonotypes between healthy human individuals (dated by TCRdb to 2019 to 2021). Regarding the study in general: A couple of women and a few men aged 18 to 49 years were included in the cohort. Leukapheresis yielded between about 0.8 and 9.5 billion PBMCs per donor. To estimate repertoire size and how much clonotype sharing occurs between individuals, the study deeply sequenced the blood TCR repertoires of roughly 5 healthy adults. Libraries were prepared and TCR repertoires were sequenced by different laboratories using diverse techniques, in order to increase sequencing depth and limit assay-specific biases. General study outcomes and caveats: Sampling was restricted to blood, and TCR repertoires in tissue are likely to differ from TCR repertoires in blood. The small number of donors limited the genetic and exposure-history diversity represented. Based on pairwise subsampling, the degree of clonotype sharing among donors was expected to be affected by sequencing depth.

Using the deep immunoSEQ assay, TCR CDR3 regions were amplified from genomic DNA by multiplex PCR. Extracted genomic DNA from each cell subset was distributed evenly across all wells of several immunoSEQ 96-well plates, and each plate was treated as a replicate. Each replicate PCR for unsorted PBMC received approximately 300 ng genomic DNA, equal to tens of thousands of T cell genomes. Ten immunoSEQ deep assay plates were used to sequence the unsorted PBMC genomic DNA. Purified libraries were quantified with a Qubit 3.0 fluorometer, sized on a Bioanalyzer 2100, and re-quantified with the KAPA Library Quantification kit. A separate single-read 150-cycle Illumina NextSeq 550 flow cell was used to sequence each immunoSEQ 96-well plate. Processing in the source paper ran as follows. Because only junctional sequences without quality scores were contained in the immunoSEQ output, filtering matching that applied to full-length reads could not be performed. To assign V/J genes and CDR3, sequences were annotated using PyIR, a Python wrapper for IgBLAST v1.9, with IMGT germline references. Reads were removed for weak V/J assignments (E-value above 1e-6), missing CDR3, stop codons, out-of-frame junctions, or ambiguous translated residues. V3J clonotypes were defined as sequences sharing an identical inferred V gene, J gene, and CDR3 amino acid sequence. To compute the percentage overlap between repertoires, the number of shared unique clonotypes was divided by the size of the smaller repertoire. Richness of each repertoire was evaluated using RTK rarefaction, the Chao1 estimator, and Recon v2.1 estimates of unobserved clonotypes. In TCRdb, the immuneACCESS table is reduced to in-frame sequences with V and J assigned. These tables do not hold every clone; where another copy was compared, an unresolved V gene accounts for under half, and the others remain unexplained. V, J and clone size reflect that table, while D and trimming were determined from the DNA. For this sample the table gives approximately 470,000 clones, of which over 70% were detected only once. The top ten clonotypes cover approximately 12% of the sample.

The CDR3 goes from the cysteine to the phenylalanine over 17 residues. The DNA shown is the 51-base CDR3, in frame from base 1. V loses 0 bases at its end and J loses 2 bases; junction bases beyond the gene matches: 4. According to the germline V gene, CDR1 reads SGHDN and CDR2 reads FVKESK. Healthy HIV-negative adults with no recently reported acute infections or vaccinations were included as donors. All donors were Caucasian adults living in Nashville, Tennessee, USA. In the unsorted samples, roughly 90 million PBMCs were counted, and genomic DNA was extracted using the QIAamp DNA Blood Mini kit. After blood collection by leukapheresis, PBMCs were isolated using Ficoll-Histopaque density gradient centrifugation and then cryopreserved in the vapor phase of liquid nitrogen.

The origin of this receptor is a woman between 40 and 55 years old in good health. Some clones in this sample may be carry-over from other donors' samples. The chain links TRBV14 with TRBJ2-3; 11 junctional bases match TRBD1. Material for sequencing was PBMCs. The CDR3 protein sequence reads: CASSQEGQGGYTDTQYF. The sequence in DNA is TGTGCCAGCAGCCAAGAGGGACAGGGGGGATACACAGATACGCAGTATTTT.